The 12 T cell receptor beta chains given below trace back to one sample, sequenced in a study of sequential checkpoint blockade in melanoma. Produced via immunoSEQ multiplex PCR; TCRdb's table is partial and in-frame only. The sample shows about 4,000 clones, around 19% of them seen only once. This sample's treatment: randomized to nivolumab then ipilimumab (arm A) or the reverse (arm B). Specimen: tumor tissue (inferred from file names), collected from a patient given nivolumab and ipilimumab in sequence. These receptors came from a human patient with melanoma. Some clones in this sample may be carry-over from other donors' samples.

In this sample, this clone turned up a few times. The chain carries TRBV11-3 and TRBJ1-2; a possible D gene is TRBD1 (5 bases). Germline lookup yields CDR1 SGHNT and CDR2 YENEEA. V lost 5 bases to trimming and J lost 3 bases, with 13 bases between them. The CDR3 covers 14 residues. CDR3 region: CASSPAGSYYGYTF. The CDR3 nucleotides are TGTGCCAGCAGCCCCGCAGGGTCTTACTATGGCTACACCTTC.

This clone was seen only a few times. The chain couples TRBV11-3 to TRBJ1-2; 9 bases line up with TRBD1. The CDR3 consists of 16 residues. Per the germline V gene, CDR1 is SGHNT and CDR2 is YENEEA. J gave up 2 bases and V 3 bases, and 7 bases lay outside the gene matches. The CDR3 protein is CASSFGTGSSNYGYTF. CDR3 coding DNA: TGTGCCAGCAGCTTCGGGACAGGGTCCTCCAACTATGGCTACACCTTC.

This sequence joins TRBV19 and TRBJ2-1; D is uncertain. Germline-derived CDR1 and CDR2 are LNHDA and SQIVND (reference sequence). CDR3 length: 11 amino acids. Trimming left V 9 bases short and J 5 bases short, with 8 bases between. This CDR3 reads CASTQHNEQFF. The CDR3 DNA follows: TGTGCCAGCACTCAGCACAATGAGCAGTTCTTC. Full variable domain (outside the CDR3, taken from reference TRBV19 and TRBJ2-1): DGGITQSPKYLFRKEGQNVTLSCEQNLNHDAMYWYRQDPGQGLRLIYYSQIVNDFQKGDIAEGYSVSREKKESFPLTVTSAQKNPTAFYLCASTQHNEQFFGPGTRLTVL.

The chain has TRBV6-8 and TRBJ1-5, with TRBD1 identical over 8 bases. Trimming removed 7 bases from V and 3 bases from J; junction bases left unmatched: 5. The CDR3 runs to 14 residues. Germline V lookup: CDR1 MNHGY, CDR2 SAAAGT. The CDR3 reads CASTDRGNNQPQHF. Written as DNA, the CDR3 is TGTGCCAGCACTGACAGGGGAAACAATCAGCCCCAGCATTTT.

CDR3 nucleotide sequence: TGCAGCGTCGCCGACAGTCGGCGAGGCGATGGCTACACCTTC. It specifies CSVADSRRGDGYTF. V gene TRBV29-1 combines with J gene TRBJ1-2, with D possibly matching TRBD1 (5 bases). CDR1 and CDR2 from the germline V gene are SQVTM and ANQGSEA. This CDR3 contains 14 residues. V shed 6 bases and J shed 6 bases, with 20 bases lying between them.

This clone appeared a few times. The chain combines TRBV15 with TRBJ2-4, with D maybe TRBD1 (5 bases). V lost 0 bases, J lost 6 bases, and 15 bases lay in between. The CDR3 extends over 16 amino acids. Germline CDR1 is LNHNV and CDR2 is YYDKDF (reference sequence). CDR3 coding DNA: TGTGCCACCAGCAGAGATGGGTTAGGGGTCGCAAACATTCAGTACTTC. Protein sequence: CATSRDGLGVANIQYF.

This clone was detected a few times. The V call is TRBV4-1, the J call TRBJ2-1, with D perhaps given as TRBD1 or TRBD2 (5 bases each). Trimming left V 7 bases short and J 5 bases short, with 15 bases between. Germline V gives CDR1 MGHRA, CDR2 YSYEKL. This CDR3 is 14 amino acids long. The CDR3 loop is CASTFEQGHNEQFF. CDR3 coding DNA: TGCGCCAGCACCTTCGAGCAGGGACACAATGAGCAGTTCTTC.

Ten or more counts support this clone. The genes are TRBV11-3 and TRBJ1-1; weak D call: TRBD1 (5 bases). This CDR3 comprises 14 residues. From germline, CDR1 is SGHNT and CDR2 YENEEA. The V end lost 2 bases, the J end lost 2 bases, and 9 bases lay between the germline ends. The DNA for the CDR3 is TGTGCCAGCAGCTTACAGGGTTTTAACACTGAAGCTTTCTTT. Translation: CASSLQGFNTEAFF.

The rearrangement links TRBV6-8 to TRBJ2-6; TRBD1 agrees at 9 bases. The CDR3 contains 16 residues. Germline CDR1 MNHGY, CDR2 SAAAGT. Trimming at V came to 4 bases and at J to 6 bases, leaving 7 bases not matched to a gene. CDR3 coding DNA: TGTGCCAGCAGTTGGGACAGGGAGCGAGAGGCCAACGTCCTGACTTTC. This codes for CASSWDREREANVLTF.

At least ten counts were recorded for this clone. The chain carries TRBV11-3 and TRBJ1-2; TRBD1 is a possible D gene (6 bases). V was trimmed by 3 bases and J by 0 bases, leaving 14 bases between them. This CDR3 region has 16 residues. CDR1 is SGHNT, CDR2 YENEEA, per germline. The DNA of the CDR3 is TGTGCCAGCAGCTTGGGGAACAGGGAGACTAACTATGGCTACACCTTC. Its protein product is CASSLGNRETNYGYTF.

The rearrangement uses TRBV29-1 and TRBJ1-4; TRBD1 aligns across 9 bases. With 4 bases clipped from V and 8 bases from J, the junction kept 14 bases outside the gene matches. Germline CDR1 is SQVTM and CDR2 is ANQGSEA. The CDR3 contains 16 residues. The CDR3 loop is CSVAWTGAPGGEKLFF. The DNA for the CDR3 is TGCAGCGTTGCCTGGACAGGGGCCCCCGGGGGCGAAAAACTGTTTTTT.

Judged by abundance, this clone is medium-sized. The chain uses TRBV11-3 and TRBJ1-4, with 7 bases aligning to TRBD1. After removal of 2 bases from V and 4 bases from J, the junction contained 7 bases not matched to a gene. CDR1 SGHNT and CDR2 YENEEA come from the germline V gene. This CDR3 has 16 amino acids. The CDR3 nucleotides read TGTGCCAGCAGCTTAAAAGAGGGGGCGATTAATGAAAAACTGTTTTTT. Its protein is CASSLKEGAINEKLFF.